The source of this T cell receptor (beta chain) is a study of breast tumors, draining lymph nodes, adjacent tissues. Study findings and constraints: Luminal-like breast cancer showed significantly greater tumor-nontumor repertoire similarity than basal-like breast cancer did. The lymph node origin of tumor T cells was framed as consistent with a hypothesis, not demonstrated. Tumor repertoires ranked between lymph nodes and nontumor tissue in diversity, with V and J gene preferences. Findings are consistent with lymph node origin and intratumoral expansion of most tumor T cells.

TCRdb re-called the multiplex PCR reads through MiXCR, storing one row per CDR3 protein. The sample lists about 230,000 distinct CDR3 sequences, less than 40% occurring once. Axillary draining lymph nodes of breast cancer patients supplied the node samples. This clonotype was found many times. The antigen remains unidentified. This CDR3 is 17 amino acids long. V was trimmed by 0 bases and J by 3 bases, leaving 15 bases between them. The rearrangement links TRBV12-3 or TRBV12-4 to TRBJ2-1; possibly TRBD2 for D (5 bases). The clonotype comes from a female donor with breast cancer. Some clones in this sample may be carry-over from other donors' samples. Sequencing was done on a sample of axillary lymph node tissue. CDR3 in DNA: TGTGCCAGCAGTTTAGCGGGCGGGCTTTACCTCTACAATGAGCAGTTCTTC. The encoded protein is CASSLAGGLYLYNEQFF.